This TCR beta chain was retrieved from a study of blood T cell repertoires in COVID-19. Study details: Material from acute and convalescent COVID-19 was sourced from the United States, Italy and Spain. Sample material is recorded as cDNA or gDNA derived from T cells, B-cell-depleted T cells, or PBMCs.

Repertoires were generated with immunoSEQ multiplex PCR, while TCRdb's copy carries only in-frame clones and drops some. The sample yields about 280,000 clones, around 85% seen once. Trimming removed 10 bases at V and 2 bases at J, with 16 bases between. The germline gives CDR1 LNHDA, CDR2 SQIVND (reference sequence). The CDR3 runs 14 residues. Participant reports of clinical history set cohort assignment. Symptom resolution, clearance, or two negative PCRs marked the recovered donors of Cohort 3. The sample consisted of PBMCs or T cells enriched from blood (not recorded which). The sequence was obtained from a woman between 45 and 60 years old who had recovered from COVID-19. The chain recombines TRBV19 with TRBJ2-3; the D gene is possibly TRBD1 (6 bases). The CDR3: CATRWGHLTDTQYF. CDR3 nucleotide sequence: TGTGCCACTAGGTGGGGGCACCTCACAGATACGCAGTATTTT.